The 10 T cell receptor beta chains in this list originate from one sample, sequenced in a study of long-term antiretroviral therapy in people with HIV. They ran version v3.0 of the immunoSEQ assay at survey level. Assay: immunoSEQ multiplex PCR; the TCRdb copy retains only in-frame clones and omits some. The table includes 20,000 to 30,000 clones, around 85% detected once. The starting material was unsorted PBMCs, obtained 2.3 years after starting antiretroviral therapy. These receptors all come from a man in his forties with HIV.

V gene TRBV10-1 combines with J gene TRBJ2-7, with TRBD2 as a possible D gene (6 bases). Trimming removed 5 bases from V and 6 bases from J, with 14 bases in between. The CDR3 contains 13 residues. The V gene's germline CDR1 is WNHNN and CDR2 SYGVQD (reference sequence). The CDR3: CASSISRESEQYF. The CDR3 nucleotides are TGCGCCAGCAGTATCTCCCGGGAGTCCGAGCAGTACTTC.

The V gene is TRBV29-1, the J gene TRBJ1-1; D is uncertain. This CDR3 is built from 12 residues. V was pared by 6 bases and J by 4 bases, with 12 bases between. Germline lookup yields CDR1 SQVTM and CDR2 ANQGSEA. The CDR3 DNA reads as TGCAGCGTGGAGGACGCGGTCACTGAAGCTTTCTTT. As protein: CSVEDAVTEAFF.

This clone showed up just a few times. The V and J genes are TRBV6-6 and TRBJ1-2; 8 bases map to TRBD1. The CDR3 length is 11 residues. The V gene's germline CDR1 is MNHNY and CDR2 SVGAGI (reference sequence). V shed 10 bases and J 4 bases; nucleotides not matched to a gene: 2. The CDR3 is CATTGGYGYTF. The CDR3 DNA follows: TGTGCCACCACAGGGGGCTATGGCTACACCTTC.

The chain recombines TRBV7-2 with TRBJ1-2, with D possibly being TRBD1 (6 bases). With 5 bases removed from V and 6 bases from J, the gap between germline ends came to 16 bases. CDR3 length equals 14 residues. Germline V gene sequence: CDR1 SGHTA, CDR2 FQGNSA. The CDR3 DNA sequence: TGTGCCAGCAGCCCCCGGGGGGGCATGGATGGCTACACCTTC. This encodes CASSPRGGMDGYTF.

The chain uses TRBV11-1 and TRBJ2-1; either TRBD1 or TRBD2 may fit D (5 bases each). From germline, CDR1 is SGHAT and CDR2 FQDESV (reference sequence). Trimming pared 5 bases from V and 6 bases from J, leaving 17 bases between. This CDR3 is built from 15 residues. Here the CDR3 DNA reads TGTGCCAGCAGCCCCACCGGGGCTGCCCTCAATGAGCAGTTCTTC. Its translation: CASSPTGAALNEQFF.

The V gene is TRBV10-3, the J gene TRBJ1-3; D might be TRBD1 (6 bases). CDR1 is ENHRY and CDR2 is SYGVKD in the germline V gene. This CDR3 contains 14 residues. The germline V and J ends were trimmed by 6 bases and 1 base, with 10 bases remaining between them. CDR3 region: CAISDRLSGNTIYF. For the CDR3, the DNA is TGTGCCATCAGCGACAGGCTATCTGGAAACACCATATATTTT.

The chain couples TRBV29-1 to TRBJ2-3; D not certain. The CDR3 length is 12 residues. Per germline, CDR1 SQVTM and CDR2 ANQGSEA. V dropped 7 bases and J dropped 0 bases, with 8 bases sitting between them. In nucleotides, the CDR3 is TGCAGCGGCGTTCCTAGCACAGATACGCAGTATTTT. Encoded protein: CSGVPSTDTQYF.

V gene TRBV5-1 combines with J gene TRBJ2-1; unclear D gene. The CDR3 runs 14 residues. CDR1 SGHRS and CDR2 YFSETQ come from the germline V gene. Trimming stripped 3 bases from V and 7 bases from J, with 14 bases between. CDR3 nucleotide sequence: TGCGCCAGCAGCTCCCGCATGGGTGGAAATGAGCAGTTCTTC. Its translation: CASSSRMGGNEQFF.

This sequence joins TRBV25-1 and TRBJ1-2, with D tentatively TRBD1 (5 bases). Trimming took off 7 bases at V and 0 bases at J, with 15 bases between the two ends. CDR1 is MGHDK and CDR2 is SYGVNS in the germline V gene. The CDR3 consists of 15 residues. Written as DNA, the CDR3 is TGTGCCAGCATGGGGTTTTGGGGCTCTAACTATGGCTACACCTTC. Protein: CASMGFWGSNYGYTF.

This chain links TRBV11-3 with TRBJ2-3; TRBD1 matches 9 bases. The germline gives CDR1 SGHNT, CDR2 YENEEA. J gave up 4 bases and V 4 bases, and 6 bases lay outside the gene matches. CDR3 length: 15 amino acids. The CDR3: CASSSDRGYADTQYF. In DNA form, the CDR3 reads TGTGCCAGCAGCTCGGACAGGGGTTATGCAGATACGCAGTATTTT.